This T cell receptor (beta chain) is from a study of Graves' ophthalmopathy and Graves' hyperthyroidism. About the study: The authors collected peripheral blood at initial diagnosis, before any treatment.

Researchers took RNA transcripts and amplified TCR beta CDR3 regions from them. Scientists carried out first-round RT-PCR using HTBI primers and then a second-round multiplex PCR. One entry per CDR3 protein results from TCRdb running MiXCR on the multiplex PCR reads. The repertoire holds approximately 700,000 distinct CDR3 sequences, with over 40% as singletons. Researchers turned away patients with other autoimmune diseases, uncontrolled infections, pregnancy or lactation. This clonotype was detected ten times or more. The antigen is unknown. Germline V gene lookup returns CDR1 ENHRY and CDR2 SYGVKD. The CDR3 runs 13 residues. The V end lost 10 bases, the J end lost 6 bases, and 13 bases lay between the germline ends. Study-level points and caveats: Using 13 signatures, a model distinguished ophthalmopathy from stable hyperthyroidism, reaching just under 90% sensitivity and about 81% specificity.

The J gene is TRBJ1-6, the V gene TRBV10-3; D possibly corresponds to TRBD1 (6 bases). This sequence was found in an adult man with Graves' ophthalmopathy. The specimen was peripheral blood. CDR3 nucleotide sequence: TGTGCCACCACGGACAGTTTTAATTCACCCCTCCACTTT. It is translated as CATTDSFNSPLHF.